This TCR beta chain was retrieved from a study of cytomegalovirus exposure and HLA in healthy donors. There are 13 residues in the CDR3. Trimming took off 3 bases at V and 1 base at J, with 5 bases between the two ends. Germline values: CDR1 MNHEY, CDR2 SMNVEV (reference sequence). Researchers ran the PCR with 60 Vbeta and 13 Jbeta primers. Data came from immunoSEQ multiplex PCR; TCRdb stores just in-frame clones and leaves some out. The sample consists of around 110,000 clones, approximately 80% of them appearing once. This rearrangement joins TRBV27 to TRBJ2-3; D call uncertain. This receptor was obtained from a man aged 25-45 years in good health and CMV-seropositive. Sequencing was done on a sample of PBMCs. The CDR3 region is CASSFTRTDTQYF. The CDR3 DNA follows: TGTGCCAGCAGTTTCACACGCACAGATACGCAGTATTTT.